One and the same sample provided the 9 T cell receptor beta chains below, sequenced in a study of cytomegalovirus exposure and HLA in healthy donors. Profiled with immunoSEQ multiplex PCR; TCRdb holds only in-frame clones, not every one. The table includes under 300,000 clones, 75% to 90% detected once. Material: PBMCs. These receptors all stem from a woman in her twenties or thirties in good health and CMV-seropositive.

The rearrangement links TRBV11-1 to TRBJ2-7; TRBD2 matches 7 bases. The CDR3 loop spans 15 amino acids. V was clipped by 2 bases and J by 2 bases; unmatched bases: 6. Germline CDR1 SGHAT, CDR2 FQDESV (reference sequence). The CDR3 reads CASSLWQGLTYEQYF. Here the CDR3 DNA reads TGTGCCAGCAGCTTATGGCAGGGACTAACCTACGAGCAGTACTTC.

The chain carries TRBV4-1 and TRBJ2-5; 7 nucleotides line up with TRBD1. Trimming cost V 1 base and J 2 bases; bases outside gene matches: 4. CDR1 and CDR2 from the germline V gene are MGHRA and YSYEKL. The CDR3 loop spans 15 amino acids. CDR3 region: CASSQGDRDQETQYF. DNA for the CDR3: TGCGCCAGCAGCCAAGGGGACAGAGATCAAGAGACCCAGTACTTC.

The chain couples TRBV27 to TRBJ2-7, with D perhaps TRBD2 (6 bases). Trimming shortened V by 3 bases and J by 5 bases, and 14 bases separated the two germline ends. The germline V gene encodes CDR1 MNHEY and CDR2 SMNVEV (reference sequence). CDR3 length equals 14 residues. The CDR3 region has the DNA TGTGCCAGCAGTTTGAGGGACTCACGTAACGAGCAGTACTTC. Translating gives CASSLRDSRNEQYF.

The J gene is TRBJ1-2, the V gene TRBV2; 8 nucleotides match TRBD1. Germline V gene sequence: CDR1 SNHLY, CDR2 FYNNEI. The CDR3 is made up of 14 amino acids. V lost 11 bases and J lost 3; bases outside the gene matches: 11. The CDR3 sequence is CAVTGQGADYGYTF. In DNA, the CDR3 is TGTGCCGTGACCGGGCAGGGGGCAGACTATGGCTACACCTTC.

CDR3 in DNA: TGTGCCAGCAGTTTAAACAGGGGGATGGAAGGCTACACCTTC. This gives the protein CASSLNRGMEGYTF. The chain recombines TRBV27 with TRBJ1-2; 8 bases map to TRBD1. V shed 2 bases, J shed 8 bases, and the junction held 7 bases outside the gene matches. The germline CDR1 and CDR2 sequences are MNHEY and SMNVEV (reference sequence). This CDR3 is 14 amino acids long.

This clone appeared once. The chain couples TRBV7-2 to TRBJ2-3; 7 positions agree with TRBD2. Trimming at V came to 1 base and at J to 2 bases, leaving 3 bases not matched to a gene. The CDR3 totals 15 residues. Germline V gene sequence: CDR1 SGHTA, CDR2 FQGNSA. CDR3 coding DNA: TGTGCCAGCAGCTTAGGGAGCGGGACCACAGATACGCAGTATTTT. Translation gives CASSLGSGTTDTQYF.

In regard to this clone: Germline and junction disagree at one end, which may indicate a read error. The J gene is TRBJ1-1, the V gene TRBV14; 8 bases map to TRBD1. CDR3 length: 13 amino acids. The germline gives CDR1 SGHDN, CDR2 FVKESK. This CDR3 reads CASSRTGNAEAFF. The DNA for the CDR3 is TGTGCCAGCAGCCGGACAGGGAACGCTGAAGCTTTCTTT.

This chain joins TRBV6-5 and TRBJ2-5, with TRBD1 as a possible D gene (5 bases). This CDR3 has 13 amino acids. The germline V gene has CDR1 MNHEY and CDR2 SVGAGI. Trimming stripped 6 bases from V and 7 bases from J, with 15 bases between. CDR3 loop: CASSSDRARTQYF. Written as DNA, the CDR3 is TGTGCCAGCAGCTCCGACAGAGCACGGACCCAGTACTTC.

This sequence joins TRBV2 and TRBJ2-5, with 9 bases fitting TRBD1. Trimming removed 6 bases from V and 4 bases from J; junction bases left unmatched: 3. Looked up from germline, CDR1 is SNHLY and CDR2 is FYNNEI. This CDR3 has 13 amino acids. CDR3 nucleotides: TGTGCCAGCAGGACGGGACAGGGAGAGACCCAGTACTTC. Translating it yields CASRTGQGETQYF.